This TCR beta chain originates from a study of T cell changes during pregnancy in multiple sclerosis. Here immunoSEQ multiplex PCR was the method, and the copy in TCRdb shows in-frame clones only, minus some. The repertoire has about 40,000 clones, 88% of them found once; the top ten carry over 5%. The V gene's germline CDR1 is SGHAT and CDR2 FQNNGV. Trimming stripped 0 bases from V and 7 bases from J, with 15 bases between. The CDR3 runs 16 residues. This clonotype was sampled from a female donor in good health, enrolled as a control in a pregnancy study. Sequences were derived from peripheral blood, sampled in the first trimester of pregnancy. V usage is TRBV11-2 and J usage is TRBJ1-4, with D tentatively TRBD1 (5 bases). The CDR3 nucleotides are TGTGCCAGCAGCTTAGATGGGTCTGCCGGGGGTGAAAAACTGTTTTTT. Translating gives CASSLDGSAGGEKLFF. Looking up the rest from reference TRBV11-2 and TRBJ1-4 gives the full variable domain: EAGVAQSPRYKIIEKRQSVAFWCNPISGHATLYWYQQILGQGPKLLIQFQNNGVVDDSQLPKDRFSAERLKGVDSTLKIQPAKLEDSAVYLCASSLDGSAGGEKLFFGSGTQLSVL.